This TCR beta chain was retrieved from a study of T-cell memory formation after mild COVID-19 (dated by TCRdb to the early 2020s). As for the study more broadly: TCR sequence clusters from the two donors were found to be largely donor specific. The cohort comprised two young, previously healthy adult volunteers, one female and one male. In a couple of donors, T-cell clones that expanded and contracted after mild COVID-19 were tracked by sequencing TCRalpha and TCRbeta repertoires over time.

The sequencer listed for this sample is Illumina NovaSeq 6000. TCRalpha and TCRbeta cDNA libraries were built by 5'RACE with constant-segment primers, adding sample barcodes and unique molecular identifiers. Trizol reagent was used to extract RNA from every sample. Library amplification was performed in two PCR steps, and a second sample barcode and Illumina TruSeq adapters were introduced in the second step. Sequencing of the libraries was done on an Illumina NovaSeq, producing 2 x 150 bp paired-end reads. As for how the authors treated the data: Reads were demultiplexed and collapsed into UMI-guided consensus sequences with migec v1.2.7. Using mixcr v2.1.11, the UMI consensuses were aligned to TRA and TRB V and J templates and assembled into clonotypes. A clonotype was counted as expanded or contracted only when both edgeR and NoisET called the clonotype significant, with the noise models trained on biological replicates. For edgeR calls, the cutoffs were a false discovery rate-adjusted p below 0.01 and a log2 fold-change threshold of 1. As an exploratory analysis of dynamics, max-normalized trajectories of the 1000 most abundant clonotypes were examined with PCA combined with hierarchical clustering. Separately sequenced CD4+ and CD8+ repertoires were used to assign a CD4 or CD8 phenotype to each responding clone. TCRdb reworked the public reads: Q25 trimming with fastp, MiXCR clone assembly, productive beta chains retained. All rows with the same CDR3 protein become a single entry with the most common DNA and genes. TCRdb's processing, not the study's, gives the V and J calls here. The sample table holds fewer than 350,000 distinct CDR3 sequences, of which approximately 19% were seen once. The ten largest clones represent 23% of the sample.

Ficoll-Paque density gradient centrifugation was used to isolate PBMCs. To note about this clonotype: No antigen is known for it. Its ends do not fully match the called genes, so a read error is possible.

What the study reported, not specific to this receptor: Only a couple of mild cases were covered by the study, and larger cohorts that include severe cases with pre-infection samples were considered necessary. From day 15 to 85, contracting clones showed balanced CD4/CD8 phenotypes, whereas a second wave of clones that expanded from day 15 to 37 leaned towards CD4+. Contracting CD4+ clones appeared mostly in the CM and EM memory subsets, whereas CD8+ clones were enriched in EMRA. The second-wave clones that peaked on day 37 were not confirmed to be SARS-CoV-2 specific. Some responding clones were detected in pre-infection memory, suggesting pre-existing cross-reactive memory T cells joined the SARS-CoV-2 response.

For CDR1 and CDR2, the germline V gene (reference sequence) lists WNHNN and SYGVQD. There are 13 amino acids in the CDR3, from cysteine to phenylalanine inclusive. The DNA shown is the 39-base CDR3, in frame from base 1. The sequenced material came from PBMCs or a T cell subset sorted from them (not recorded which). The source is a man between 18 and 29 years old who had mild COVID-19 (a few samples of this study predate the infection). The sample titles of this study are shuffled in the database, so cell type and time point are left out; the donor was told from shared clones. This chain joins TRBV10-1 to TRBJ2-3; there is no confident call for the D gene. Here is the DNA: TGCGCCAGAAGTGCCAGGAACACAGATACGCAGTATTTT. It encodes CARSARNTDTQYF.